This T cell receptor (beta chain) was observed in a study of T cell changes during pregnancy in multiple sclerosis. The table came from immunoSEQ multiplex PCR; TCRdb's copy has only in-frame clones and leaves some out. The table has about 73,000 clones, approximately 92% seen once. Germline V gene sequence: CDR1 MDHEN, CDR2 SYDVKM. The CDR3 contains 12 residues. With 8 bases removed from V and 8 bases from J, the gap between germline ends came to 15 bases. The clonotype comes from a female donor in good health, enrolled as a control in a pregnancy study. This specimen was peripheral blood, taken in the third trimester of pregnancy. The chain recombines TRBV28 with TRBJ1-2; tentative D call: TRBD1 (6 bases). The CDR3 reads CASFFLGGGYTF. The CDR3 bases are TGTGCCAGCTTCTTTTTAGGGGGAGGCTACACCTTC.